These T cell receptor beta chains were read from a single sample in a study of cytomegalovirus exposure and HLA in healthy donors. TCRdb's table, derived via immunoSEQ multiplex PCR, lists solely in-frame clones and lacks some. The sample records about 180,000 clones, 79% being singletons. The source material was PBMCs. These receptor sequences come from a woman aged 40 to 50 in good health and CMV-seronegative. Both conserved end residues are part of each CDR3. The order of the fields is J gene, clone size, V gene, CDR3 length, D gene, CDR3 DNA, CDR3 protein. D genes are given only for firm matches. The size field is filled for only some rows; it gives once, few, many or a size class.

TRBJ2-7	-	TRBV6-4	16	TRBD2	TGTGCCAGCACTGACCGGACTAGCGGGGCACCCTACGAGCAGTACTTC	CASTDRTSGAPYEQYF
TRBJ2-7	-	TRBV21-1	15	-	TGTGCCAGCAGCAAAGGGACTAGCGGACGGAACGAGCAGTACTTC	CASSKGTSGRNEQYF
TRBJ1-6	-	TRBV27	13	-	TGTGCCAGCAGTCCTCAGGTTCAGTCACCCCTCCACTTT	CASSPQVQSPLHF
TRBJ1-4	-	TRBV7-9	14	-	TGTGCCAGCAGCTCGGGGACAACTAATGAAAAACTGTTTTTT	CASSSGTTNEKLFF
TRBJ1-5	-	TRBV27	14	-	TGTGCCAGCAGTTTATCGCTGGGCAGTCAGCCCCAGCATTTT	CASSLSLGSQPQHF
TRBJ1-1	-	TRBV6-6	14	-	TGTGCCAGCAGACTCAGGGGAACGGGCACTGAAGCTTTCTTT	CASRLRGTGTEAFF
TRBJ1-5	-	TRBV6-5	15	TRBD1	TGTGCCAGCAGACGACAGGGTACGAGCAATCAGCCCCAGCATTTT	CASRRQGTSNQPQHF
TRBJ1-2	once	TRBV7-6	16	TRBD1	TGTGCCAGCAGCTTAGAGGGGACAGGGGGCCAACGGGGCTACACCTTC	CASSLEGTGGQRGYTF
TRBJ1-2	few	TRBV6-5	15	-	TGTGCCAGCAGTTACGGGCAGGGGTTCCGGGTAGGCTACACCTTC	CASSYGQGFRVGYTF
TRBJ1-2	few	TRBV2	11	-	TGTGCCAGAAGGGGGGGAAACGGCTACACCTTC	CARRGGNGYTF
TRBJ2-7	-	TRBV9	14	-	TGTGCCAGCAGCGTAGATGACAGCAGGTACGAGCAGTACTTC	CASSVDDSRYEQYF
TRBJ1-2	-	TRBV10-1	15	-	TGCGCCAGCAGTGAGTCGAGGGTCAGTGGTTATGGCTACACCTTC	CASSESRVSGYGYTF
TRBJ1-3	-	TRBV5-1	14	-	TGCGCCAGCAGCTCGACATCCGCTGGAAACACCATATATTTT	CASSSTSAGNTIYF
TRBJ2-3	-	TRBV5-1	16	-	TGCGCCAGCACCGCGAACTCCGCTAGAAACGCAGATACGCAGTATTTT	CASTANSARNADTQYF
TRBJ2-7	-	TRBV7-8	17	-	TGTGCCAGCAGCTTAGCGGGCGGGGGCGCAAAAACCTACGAGCAGTACTTC	CASSLAGGGAKTYEQYF
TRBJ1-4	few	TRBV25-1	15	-	TGTGCCAGCAGTGAAGGCAGTGCCCCTAATGAAAAACTGTTTTTT	CASSEGSAPNEKLFF
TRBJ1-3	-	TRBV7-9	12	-	TGTGCCAGCAGCCCCCCCTCAAACACCATATATTTT	CASSPPSNTIYF
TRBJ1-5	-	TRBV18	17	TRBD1	TGTGCCAGCTCACCGGCCGGGACAGGGAATTTGAATCAGCCCCAGCATTTT	CASSPAGTGNLNQPQHF
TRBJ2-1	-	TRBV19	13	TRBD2	TGTGCCAGTAGTATAGGTGCGGGAGCTAGGTCGTTCTTC	CASSIGAGARSFF
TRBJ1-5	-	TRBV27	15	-	TGTGCCAGCAGTTTCGGGGGTCGCTCCAATCAGCCCCAGCATTTT	CASSFGGRSNQPQHF
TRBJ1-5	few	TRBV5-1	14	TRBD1	TGCGCCAGCAGCTTGACAGGGGGCTCGCGGCCCCAGCATTTT	CASSLTGGSRPQHF
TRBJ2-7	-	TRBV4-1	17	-	TGCGCCAGCAGCCAAGATTGGGGGGACGCAGGGATCTACGAGCAGTACTTC	CASSQDWGDAGIYEQYF
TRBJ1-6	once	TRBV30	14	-	TGTGCCTGGAGTGTGGCCAGTTCCAATTCACCCCTCCACTTT	CAWSVASSNSPLHF
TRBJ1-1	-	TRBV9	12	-	TGTGCCAGCAGCACGGGGGGCGGGAAAGCTTTCTTT	CASSTGGGKAFF
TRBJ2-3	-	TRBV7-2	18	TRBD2	TGTGCCAGCAGCTTAAGGGCGGGAGGCCGGGGGGGCACAGATACGCAGTATTTT	CASSLRAGGRGGTDTQYF
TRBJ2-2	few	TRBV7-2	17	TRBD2	TGTGCCAGCAGCAGGAGTGCGCGGGAGGGCCTCATCGGGGAGCTGTTTTTT	CASSRSAREGLIGELFF
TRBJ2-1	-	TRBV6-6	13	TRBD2	TGTGCCAGCAGTTCCGGACTAGCCAGTGAGCAGTTCTTC	CASSSGLASEQFF
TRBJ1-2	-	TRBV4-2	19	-	TGTGCCAGCAGCCAAGGGCGATTTCTACAGGGAGGGTCGCGTTATGGCTACACCTTC	CASSQGRFLQGGSRYGYTF
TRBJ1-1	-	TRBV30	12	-	TGTGCCTGGAGTCACGGACAGCGTGAAGCTTTCTTT	CAWSHGQREAFF
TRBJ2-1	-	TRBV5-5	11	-	TGTGCCAGCAGCGGGAGTTTGGAGCAGTTCTTC	CASSGSLEQFF